Below are 24 T cell receptor beta chains sequenced from a single sample in a study of graft-versus-host responses after intestinal transplantation. Here immunoSEQ multiplex PCR was the method, and the copy in TCRdb shows in-frame clones only, minus some. The data show over 60,000 clones, roughly 92% seen once. The specimen comprised bone marrow, sampled 700 to 850 days after intestinal transplantation. These receptors came from a human patient who received an intestinal transplant, so some T cells may come from the graft donor.

The sample holds one count of this clone. V is TRBV28 and J is TRBJ2-1, with 9 positions matching TRBD2. CDR1 and CDR2 from the germline V gene are MDHEN and SYDVKM. The V gene end was trimmed by 9 bases and the J gene end by 8 bases; junction bases not matched to a gene: 17. The CDR3 has 16 amino acids. In nucleotides, the CDR3 is TGTGCCAGTCAGGCATTGGTTAGCGGGGGAAGCGATGAGCAGTTCTTC. Its translation is CASQALVSGGSDEQFF.

The chain carries TRBV6-1 and TRBJ1-2; maybe TRBD1 (6 bases). CDR3 length: 14 amino acids. V shed 6 bases and J shed 4 bases, with 15 bases lying between them. CDR1 MNHNS and CDR2 SASEGT come from the germline V gene. Written as DNA, the CDR3 is TGTGCCAGCAGGGACAGTTCGTTCCGCTATGGCTACACCTTC. It is translated as CASRDSSFRYGYTF.

J is TRBJ2-5 and V is TRBV10-3; D call uncertain. The CDR3 covers 13 residues. The germline CDR1 and CDR2 sequences are ENHRY and SYGVKD. V was pared by 8 bases and J by 9 bases, with 19 bases between. This CDR3 reads CAIANSTFVSQYF. Here the CDR3 DNA reads TGTGCCATCGCTAACAGCACTTTCGTGTCCCAGTACTTC.

The chain uses TRBV29-1 and TRBJ1-1, with D uncertain. V was trimmed by 4 bases and J by 1 base, leaving 16 bases between them. Germline values: CDR1 SQVTM, CDR2 ANQGSEA. This CDR3 has 15 amino acids. CDR3 nucleotide sequence: TGCAGCGTTGGGTTTCTGGGGATGAAGAACACTGAAGCTTTCTTT. Its protein is CSVGFLGMKNTEAFF.

The chain carries TRBV5-4 and TRBJ2-7; TRBD2 aligns across 11 bases. The ends lost 6 bases at V and 5 bases at J; junction bases unmatched: 13. The CDR3 spans 16 residues. From germline, CDR1 is SGHNT and CDR2 YYREEE (reference sequence). CDR3 residues: CASTKRVSSGGNEQYF. The CDR3 DNA reads TGTGCCAGCACTAAGAGGGTCTCTAGCGGGGGGAACGAGCAGTACTTC.

V is TRBV5-1 and J is TRBJ2-5, with 7 bases lining up with TRBD1. The CDR3 loop spans 17 amino acids. The V gene end was trimmed by 0 bases and the J gene end by 4 bases; junction bases not matched to a gene: 12. Germline loops: CDR1 SGHRS, CDR2 YFSETQ. The CDR3: CASSLAVVQGVGETQYF. Written as DNA, the CDR3 is TGCGCCAGCAGCTTGGCCGTTGTCCAGGGGGTGGGAGAGACCCAGTACTTC.

This sequence joins TRBV30 and TRBJ1-2, with a weak D call TRBD1 (5 bases). The CDR3 extends over 13 amino acids. Germline lookup yields CDR1 GTSNPN and CDR2 SVGIG (reference sequence). Trimming removed 4 bases from V and 4 bases from J, with 13 bases in between. The CDR3 DNA reads as TGTGCCTGGATGTGGGGGACGGGCTATGGCTACACCTTC. This encodes CAWMWGTGYGYTF.

V is TRBV29-1 and J is TRBJ2-2; 7 bases map to TRBD1. The CDR3 contains 15 residues. Germline CDR1 and CDR2: SQVTM and ANQGSEA. With V trimmed by 5 bases and J by 7 bases, 13 bases remained unmatched. The CDR3 coding sequence is TGCAGCGTTAGGGTTCAGGGACAGAGGGGCGGGGAGCTGTTTTTT. Translated: CSVRVQGQRGGELFF.

The chain employs TRBV15 and TRBJ1-5; D uncertain. Trimming took off 3 bases at V and 1 base at J, with 13 bases between the two ends. This CDR3 spans 16 amino acids. The germline CDR1 and CDR2 sequences are LNHNV and YYDKDF (reference sequence). The CDR3 reads CATSRLDERSNQPQHF. The CDR3 DNA reads as TGTGCCACCAGCAGGCTGGACGAACGCAGCAATCAGCCCCAGCATTTT.

The chain has TRBV11-1 and TRBJ2-2; TRBD1 might be the D (6 bases). The V end lost 3 bases, the J end lost 3 bases, and 11 bases lay between the germline ends. Germline V gene lookup returns CDR1 SGHAT and CDR2 FQDESV (reference sequence). This CDR3 region has 15 residues. This CDR3 reads CASSFRQVDTGELFF. The CDR3 DNA reads as TGTGCCAGCAGCTTTAGACAGGTAGACACCGGGGAGCTGTTTTTT.

The V gene is TRBV5-4, the J gene TRBJ2-3, with D perhaps assigned TRBD1 or TRBD2 (5 bases each). The germline V gene has CDR1 SGHNT and CDR2 YYREEE (reference sequence). The CDR3 sequence is 15 residues long. V gave up 0 bases and J gave up 2 bases, with 10 bases separating them. CDR3 residues: CASSLAEGNTDTQYF. CDR3 coding DNA: TGTGCCAGCAGCTTGGCCGAGGGGAACACAGATACGCAGTATTTT.

Only a few counts were recorded for this clone. The chain couples TRBV2 to TRBJ2-3; 7 bases agree with TRBD2. CDR1 is SNHLY, CDR2 FYNNEI, per germline. With V trimmed by 3 bases and J by 5 bases, 8 bases remained unmatched. The CDR3 contains 15 residues. As DNA, the CDR3 is TGTGCCAGCAGTGATGGAGGGAGGGCCGAAGATACGCAGTATTTT. Protein product: CASSDGGRAEDTQYF.

V usage is TRBV7-7 and J usage is TRBJ1-2; 9 bases are shared with TRBD1. This CDR3 spans 13 amino acids. J gave up 8 bases and V 5 bases, and 6 bases lay outside the gene matches. In germline, CDR1 is SSHAT, CDR2 FNYEAQ (reference sequence). CDR3 nucleotides: TGTGCCAGCAGCCAAGGGACAGGGAACGGCTACACCTTC. Translation: CASSQGTGNGYTF.

This clone was detected only once. V usage is TRBV27 and J usage is TRBJ1-1, with 11 positions matching TRBD1. V was clipped by 8 bases and J by 5 bases; unmatched bases: 7. CDR1 MNHEY and CDR2 SMNVEV come from the germline V gene (reference sequence). The CDR3 extends over 14 amino acids. The CDR3: CASLRGQGATEAFF. The CDR3 DNA reads TGTGCCAGCCTCCGAGGACAGGGGGCAACTGAAGCTTTCTTT.

The chain employs TRBV29-1 and TRBJ2-1; 9 nucleotides agree with TRBD2. The V gene end was trimmed by 2 bases and the J gene end by 0 bases; junction bases not matched to a gene: 8. The CDR3 totals 17 residues. Per the germline V gene, CDR1 is SQVTM and CDR2 is ANQGSEA. CDR3 coding DNA: TGCAGCGTTGAAATGGCTAGCGGGACCTTCTCCTACAATGAGCAGTTCTTC. It codes for CSVEMASGTFSYNEQFF.

The sample holds one count of this clone. The gene calls are TRBV6-5 and TRBJ2-1; D is possibly TRBD2 (6 bases). CDR1 MNHEY and CDR2 SVGAGI come from the germline V gene. Trimming pared 6 bases from V and 7 bases from J, leaving 10 bases between. The CDR3 sequence is 12 residues long. DNA of the CDR3: TGTGCCAGCAGCCTCAGCGGGAATGAGCAGTTCTTC. It is translated as CASSLSGNEQFF.

The CDR3 DNA reads as TGTGCCAGCAAAGGCCGGACAGGGAGAGACATTCAGTACTTC. It encodes CASKGRTGRDIQYF. The chain employs TRBV28 and TRBJ2-4; 8 bases line up with TRBD1. There are 14 residues in the CDR3. The V gene end was trimmed by 7 bases and the J gene end by 8 bases; junction bases not matched to a gene: 10. Germline CDR1 reads MDHEN; CDR2 reads SYDVKM. Combining the CDR3 with reference TRBV28 and TRBJ2-4 gives the whole variable domain DVKVTQSSRYLVKRTGEKVFLECVQDMDHENMFWYRQDPGLGLRLIYFSYDVKMKEKGDIPEGYSVSREKKERFSLILESASTNQTSMYLCASKGRTGRDIQYFGAGTRLSVL.

The chain carries TRBV5-1 and TRBJ2-2; possible D gene TRBD1, 5 bases. V was shortened by 2 bases and J by 6 bases, with 11 bases between the two germline ends. This CDR3 spans 14 amino acids. In germline, CDR1 is SGHRS, CDR2 YFSETQ. CDR3 loop: CASSLPQGSGELFF. The CDR3 DNA follows: TGCGCCAGCAGCTTACCCCAGGGATCCGGGGAGCTGTTTTTT.

The V gene is TRBV4-1, the J gene TRBJ2-7, with TRBD1 matching over 7 bases. In germline, CDR1 is MGHRA, CDR2 YSYEKL. There are 16 residues in the CDR3. V was pared by 3 bases and J by 0 bases, with 8 bases of the junction left unmatched. The CDR3 protein is CASSHDPGTDSYEQYF. CDR3 nucleotides: TGCGCCAGCAGCCACGACCCCGGGACAGACTCCTACGAGCAGTACTTC.

CDR3 in amino acids: CASSLDRGVYYEQYF. The CDR3 bases are TGTGCCAGCAGCTTAGACAGGGGGGTTTACTACGAGCAGTACTTC. The rearrangement links TRBV7-2 to TRBJ2-7; 8 bases are a match to TRBD1. Looked up from germline, CDR1 is SGHTA and CDR2 is FQGNSA. Unmatched junction bases numbered 5, after V lost 1 base and J lost 3 bases. The CDR3 is 15 amino acids.

This sequence joins TRBV7-2 and TRBJ1-4, with a tentative D call TRBD1 (5 bases). V was shortened by 1 base and J by 11 bases, with 20 bases between the two germline ends. CDR3 length equals 16 residues. Looked up from germline, CDR1 is SGHTA and CDR2 is FQGNSA. The CDR3 sequence: CASSLEEGREPRKLFF. CDR3 nucleotides: TGTGCCAGCAGCTTAGAAGAGGGCAGGGAACCAAGGAAACTGTTTTTT.

V gene TRBV5-1 combines with J gene TRBJ2-6; TRBD1 might be the D (6 bases). The CDR3 is made up of 16 amino acids. Trimming removed 0 bases at V and 0 bases at J, with 7 bases between. Germline assignment: CDR1 SGHRS and CDR2 YFSETQ. The CDR3 protein is CASSLDRASGANVLTF. In DNA, the CDR3 is TGCGCCAGCAGCTTGGACAGGGCCTCTGGGGCCAACGTCCTGACTTTC.

The chain uses TRBV7-9 and TRBJ1-4; no definite D call. Trimming removed 2 bases at V and 8 bases at J, with 12 bases between. Germline CDR1 and CDR2: SEHNR and FQNEAQ (reference sequence). CDR3 size: 14 residues. The CDR3 bases are TGTGCCAGCAGCTTAAGGAGGGAGGAGGAAAAACTGTTTTTT. Protein sequence: CASSLRREEEKLFF.

The rearrangement joins TRBV7-9 to TRBJ1-5; no clear D gene. V was shortened by 5 bases and J by 0 bases, with 11 bases between the two germline ends. The length of the CDR3 is 15 residues. CDR1 and CDR2 from the germline V gene are SEHNR and FQNEAQ (reference sequence). CDR3 amino acids: CASSADGNSNQPQHF. The CDR3, as DNA: TGTGCCAGCAGCGCGGACGGAAATAGCAATCAGCCCCAGCATTTT.